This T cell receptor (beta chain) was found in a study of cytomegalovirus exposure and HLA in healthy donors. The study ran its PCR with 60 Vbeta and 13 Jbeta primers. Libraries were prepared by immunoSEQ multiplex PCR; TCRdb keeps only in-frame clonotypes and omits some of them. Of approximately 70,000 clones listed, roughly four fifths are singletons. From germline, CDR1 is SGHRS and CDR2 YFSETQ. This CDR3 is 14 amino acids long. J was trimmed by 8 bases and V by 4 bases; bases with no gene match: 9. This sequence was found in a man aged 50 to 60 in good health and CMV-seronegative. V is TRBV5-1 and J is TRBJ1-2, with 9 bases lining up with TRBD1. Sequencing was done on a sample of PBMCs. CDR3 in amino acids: CASSLGQGSRGYTF. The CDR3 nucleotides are TGCGCCAGCAGCCTCGGACAGGGGTCAAGGGGCTACACCTTC.